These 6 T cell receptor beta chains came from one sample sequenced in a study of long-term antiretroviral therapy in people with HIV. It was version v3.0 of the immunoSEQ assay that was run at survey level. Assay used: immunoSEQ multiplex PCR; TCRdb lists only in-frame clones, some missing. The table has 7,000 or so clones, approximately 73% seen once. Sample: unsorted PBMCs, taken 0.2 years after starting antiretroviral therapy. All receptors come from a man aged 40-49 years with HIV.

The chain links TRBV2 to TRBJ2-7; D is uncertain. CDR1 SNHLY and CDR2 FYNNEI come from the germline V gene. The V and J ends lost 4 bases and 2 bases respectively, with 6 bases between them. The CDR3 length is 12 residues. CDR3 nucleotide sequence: TGTGCCAGCAGTGGGACCACCTACGAGCAGTACTTC. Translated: CASSGTTYEQYF.

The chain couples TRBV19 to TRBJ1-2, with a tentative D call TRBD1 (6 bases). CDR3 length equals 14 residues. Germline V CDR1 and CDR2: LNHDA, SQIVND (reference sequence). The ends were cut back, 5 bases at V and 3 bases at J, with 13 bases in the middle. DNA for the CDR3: TGTGCCAGTAGTCCAGGGGCTATGGACTATGGCTACACCTTC. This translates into CASSPGAMDYGYTF.

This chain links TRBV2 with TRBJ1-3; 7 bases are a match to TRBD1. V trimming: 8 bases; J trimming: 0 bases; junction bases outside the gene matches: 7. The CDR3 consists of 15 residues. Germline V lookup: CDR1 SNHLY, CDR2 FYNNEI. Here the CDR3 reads CASSEWDSSGNTIYF. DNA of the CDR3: TGTGCCAGCTCCGAATGGGACAGCTCTGGAAACACCATATATTTT.

CDR3 amino acids: CASSLGGLGYTF. In DNA, the CDR3 is TGTGCCAGCAGCTTGGGGGGTTTGGGCTACACCTTC. The V call is TRBV5-8, the J call TRBJ1-2, with D unresolved. Trimming stripped 0 bases from V and 8 bases from J, with 8 bases between. CDR1 and CDR2 (germline): SGHTS, YDEGEE. This CDR3 comprises 12 residues.

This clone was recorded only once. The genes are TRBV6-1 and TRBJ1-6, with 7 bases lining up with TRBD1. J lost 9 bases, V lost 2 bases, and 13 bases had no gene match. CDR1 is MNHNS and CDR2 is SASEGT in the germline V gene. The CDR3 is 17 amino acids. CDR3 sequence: CASSERGWGTDGSPLHF. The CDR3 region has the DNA TGTGCCAGCAGTGAAAGGGGTTGGGGGACAGATGGTTCACCCCTCCACTTT.

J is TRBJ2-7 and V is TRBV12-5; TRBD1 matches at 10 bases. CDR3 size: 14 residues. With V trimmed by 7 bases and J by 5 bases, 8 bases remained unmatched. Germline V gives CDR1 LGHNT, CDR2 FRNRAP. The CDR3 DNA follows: TGTGCTAGTGAGACCGACAGGGGGCCAAACGAGCAGTACTTC. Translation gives CASETDRGPNEQYF. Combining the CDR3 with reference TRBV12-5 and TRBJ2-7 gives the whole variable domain DARVTQTPRHKVTEMGQEVTMRCQPILGHNTVFWYRQTMMQGLELLAYFRNRAPLDDSGMPKDRFSAEMPDATLATLKIQPSEPRDSAVYFCASETDRGPNEQYFGPGTRLTVT.